This entry lists 19 T cell receptor beta chains sequenced from one sample in a study of blood T cell repertoires in COVID-19. The data were produced by immunoSEQ multiplex PCR, yet TCRdb's version contains in-frame clones alone and is incomplete. Of around 200,000 clones in the sample, 87% were seen once. The source material was peripheral blood. All receptors come from a woman in her late teens or twenties who had recovered from COVID-19.

The V and J genes are TRBV28 and TRBJ2-3, with TRBD1 identical over 8 bases. Looked up from germline, CDR1 is MDHEN and CDR2 is SYDVKM. The CDR3 covers 15 residues. V was clipped by 5 bases and J by 5 bases; unmatched bases: 9. DNA for the CDR3: TGTGCCAGCAGTCCTGACAGGGGATGGATAGATACGCAGTATTTT. It is translated as CASSPDRGWIDTQYF.

The genes are TRBV20-1 and TRBJ2-1, with 9 bases identical to TRBD2. The length of the CDR3 is 14 residues. V was pared by 6 bases and J by 7 bases, with 10 bases of the junction left unmatched. Germline V gene lookup returns CDR1 DFQATT and CDR2 SNEGSKA (reference sequence). CDR3 bases: TGCAGTGCGAGTTCCCTAGCGGGAAGGAATGAGCAGTTCTTC. This codes for CSASSLAGRNEQFF.

The chain has TRBV25-1 and TRBJ1-1; D gene uncertain. Germline V gene data show CDR1 as MGHDK and CDR2 as SYGVNS. The CDR3 loop spans 17 amino acids. V lost 2 bases and J lost 6, with 22 bases in between. The CDR3 protein is CASSEQSGLPGTSEAFF. As DNA, the CDR3 is TGTGCCAGCAGTGAACAGTCAGGCCTACCAGGAACATCTGAAGCTTTCTTT. Complete variable domain (other parts from reference TRBV25-1 and TRBJ1-1): EADIYQTPRYLVIGTGKKITLECSQTMGHDKMYWYQQDPGMELHLIHYSYGVNSTEKGDLSSESTVSRIRTEHFPLTLESARPSHTSQYLCASSEQSGLPGTSEAFFGQGTRLTVV.

V and J are TRBV5-1 and TRBJ2-3; D uncertain. Looked up from germline, CDR1 is SGHRS and CDR2 is YFSETQ. The CDR3 spans 15 residues. Trimming left V 1 base short and J 2 bases short, with 11 bases between. CDR3 sequence: CASSLTSAATDTQYF. Written as DNA, the CDR3 is TGCGCCAGCAGCTTGACGTCGGCGGCCACAGATACGCAGTATTTT.

This clone showed up just once. The chain combines TRBV7-9 with TRBJ1-2; no clear D gene. V lost 7 bases to trimming and J lost 0 bases, with 18 bases between them. The germline V gene encodes CDR1 SEHNR and CDR2 FQNEAQ (reference sequence). There are 16 residues in the CDR3. CDR3 region: CASTPVLAQPNYGYTF. DNA for the CDR3: TGTGCCAGCACCCCTGTCCTCGCACAGCCTAACTATGGCTACACCTTC. Filled out from reference TRBV7-9 and TRBJ1-2, the complete variable domain reads DTGVSQNPRHKITKRGQNVTFRCDPISEHNRLYWYRQTLGQGPEFLTYFQNEAQLEKSRLLSDRFSAERPKGSFSTLEIQRTEQGDSAMYLCASTPVLAQPNYGYTFGSGTRLTVV.

The chain combines TRBV7-9 with TRBJ1-2; weak D call: TRBD1 (6 bases). V was pared by 1 base and J by 4 bases, with 19 bases between. Germline V gives CDR1 SEHNR, CDR2 FQNEAQ (reference sequence). CDR3 size: 17 residues. CDR3 sequence reads: CASSLGTGTPNIYGYTF. As DNA, the CDR3 is TGTGCCAGCAGCTTAGGCACAGGGACCCCAAATATCTATGGCTACACCTTC.

The chain employs TRBV7-2 and TRBJ2-7; TRBD1 might be the D (6 bases). This CDR3 has 13 residues. The ends were cut back, 5 bases at V and 5 bases at J, with 13 bases in the middle. The germline V gene encodes CDR1 SGHTA and CDR2 FQGNSA. CDR3 bases: TGTGCCAGCAGCCCCCAACAGGGACACGAGCAGTACTTC. Protein: CASSPQQGHEQYF. The full variable domain, rest sourced from reference TRBV7-2 and TRBJ2-7, is GAGVSQSPSNKVTEKGKDVELRCDPISGHTALYWYRQSLGQGLEFLIYFQGNSAPDKSGLPSDRFSAERTGGSVSTLTIQRTQQEDSAVYLCASSPQQGHEQYFGPGTRLTVT.

The gene calls are TRBV10-3 and TRBJ1-2, with 7 bases that match TRBD1. Germline CDR1 is ENHRY and CDR2 is SYGVKD. The CDR3 contains 14 residues. Trimming cost V 6 bases and J 6 bases; bases outside gene matches: 10. The CDR3 sequence: CAISWDRDSNGYTF. CDR3 coding DNA: TGTGCCATCAGCTGGGACAGAGATTCCAATGGCTACACCTTC.

J is TRBJ2-7 and V is TRBV29-1; D is possibly TRBD2 (6 bases). Germline CDR1 reads SQVTM; CDR2 reads ANQGSEA. Between the trimmed V and J ends, which lost 8 bases and 4 bases, there was a span of 18 bases. This CDR3 region has 13 residues. Here the CDR3 reads CSYRDSHPYEQYF. The CDR3 nucleotides read TGCAGCTACCGGGACTCCCACCCGTACGAGCAGTACTTC.

The chain uses TRBV9 and TRBJ2-1, with D possibly being TRBD2 (6 bases). V lost 0 bases and J lost 5, with 12 bases in between. There are 15 residues in the CDR3. The germline CDR1 and CDR2 sequences are SGDLS and YYNGEE. CDR3 sequence (DNA): TGTGCCAGCAGCGTAGGCGGGACGGGACACAATGAGCAGTTCTTC. It translates to CASSVGGTGHNEQFF.

This clone was observed a few times. This sequence joins TRBV4-1 and TRBJ2-4, with a tentative D call TRBD1 (6 bases). CDR3 length: 15 residues. Trimming left V 4 bases short and J 4 bases short, with 14 bases between. The germline V gene encodes CDR1 MGHRA and CDR2 YSYEKL. The CDR3 DNA follows: TGCGCCAGCAGCCGAGTACAGGGATTTAAAAACATTCAGTACTTC. Its protein product is CASSRVQGFKNIQYF.

V usage is TRBV7-9 and J usage is TRBJ2-1, with 7 bases identical to TRBD2. This CDR3 is 13 amino acids long. In germline, CDR1 is SEHNR, CDR2 FQNEAQ (reference sequence). Trimming cost V 7 bases and J 9 bases; bases outside gene matches: 9. The CDR3 DNA follows: TGTGCCAGCAACCCCGACACGGGGGGTGAGCAGTTCTTC. This gives the protein CASNPDTGGEQFF.

The chain carries TRBV6-5 and TRBJ1-2, with 9 bases aligning to TRBD1. Trimming took 6 bases from V and 8 from J; bases not matched to a gene: 7. CDR3 length equals 13 residues. Germline loops: CDR1 MNHEY, CDR2 SVGAGI. The CDR3 here is CASRPGQGRGYTF. The CDR3 DNA is TGTGCCAGCAGGCCGGGACAGGGTAGGGGCTACACCTTC.

This clone is a singleton in its sample. CDR3 coding DNA: TGTGCCAGCAGCGTAGAGAGACAGGGGTTCGACGAGCAGTACTTC. Translated, it gives CASSVERQGFDEQYF. J is TRBJ2-7 and V is TRBV9, with TRBD1 matching 8 bases. The CDR3 contains 15 residues. The V and J ends lost 0 bases and 5 bases, in that order; junction bases with no gene match: 7. Germline lookup yields CDR1 SGDLS and CDR2 YYNGEE.

V is TRBV27 and J is TRBJ1-2; D call uncertain. Looked up from germline, CDR1 is MNHEY and CDR2 is SMNVEV (reference sequence). CDR3 length: 13 residues. V lost 0 bases to trimming and J lost 5 bases, with 7 bases between them. CDR3 region: CASSLSGNYGYTF. The CDR3 bases are TGTGCCAGCAGTTTATCGGGCAATTATGGCTACACCTTC.

The chain employs TRBV5-8 and TRBJ1-3; D remains ambiguous. There are 16 residues in the CDR3. Germline loops: CDR1 SGHTS, CDR2 YDEGEE. Trimming took off 2 bases at V and 0 bases at J, with 12 bases between the two ends. CDR3 protein: CASSFGGLNSGNTIYF. The CDR3 bases are TGTGCCAGCAGCTTCGGTGGACTTAACTCTGGAAACACCATATATTTT.

The V call is TRBV19, the J call TRBJ1-2, with D unclear. The CDR3 is made up of 12 amino acids. Germline V gene lookup returns CDR1 LNHDA and CDR2 SQIVND (reference sequence). Trimming shortened V by 5 bases and J by 2 bases, and 6 bases separated the two germline ends. The chain's CDR3 is CASSDGNYGYTF. The DNA of the CDR3 is TGTGCCAGTAGTGACGGGAACTATGGCTACACCTTC.

The chain joins TRBV18 to TRBJ2-3; the D gene is possibly TRBD2 (7 bases). Deletions cut 0 bases from V and 5 bases from J, with 18 bases between. The CDR3 runs to 17 residues. The germline V gene has CDR1 KGHSH and CDR2 LQKENI. The CDR3 DNA reads TGTGCCAGCTCACCACCGGCCTGGGCGGGGGCGATAGATACGCAGTATTTT. Translation: CASSPPAWAGAIDTQYF.

The chain employs TRBV9 and TRBJ2-7; possible D gene TRBD1, 8 bases. Germline V gene data show CDR1 as SGDLS and CDR2 as YYNGEE. The CDR3 covers 15 residues. V lost 1 base to trimming and J lost 1 base, with 12 bases between them. The CDR3 protein is CASSVSGTGSYEQYF. The CDR3 nucleotides are TGTGCCAGCAGCGTAAGCGGGACAGGATCCTACGAGCAGTACTTC.